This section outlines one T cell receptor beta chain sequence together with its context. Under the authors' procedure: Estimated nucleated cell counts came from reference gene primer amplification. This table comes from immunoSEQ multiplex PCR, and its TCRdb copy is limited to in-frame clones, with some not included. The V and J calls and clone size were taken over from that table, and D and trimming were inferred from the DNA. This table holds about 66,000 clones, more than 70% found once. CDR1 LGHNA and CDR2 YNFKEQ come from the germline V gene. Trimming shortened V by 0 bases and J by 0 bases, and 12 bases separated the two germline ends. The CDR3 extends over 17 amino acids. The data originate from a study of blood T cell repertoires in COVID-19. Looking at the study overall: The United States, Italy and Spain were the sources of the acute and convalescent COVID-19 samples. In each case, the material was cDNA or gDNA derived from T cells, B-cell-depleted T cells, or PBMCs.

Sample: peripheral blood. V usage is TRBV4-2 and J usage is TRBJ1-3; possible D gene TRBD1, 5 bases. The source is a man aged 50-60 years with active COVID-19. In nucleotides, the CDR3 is TGTGCCAGCAGCCAAGACAGGGCGGGGGACTCTGGAAACACCATATATTTT. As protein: CASSQDRAGDSGNTIYF.